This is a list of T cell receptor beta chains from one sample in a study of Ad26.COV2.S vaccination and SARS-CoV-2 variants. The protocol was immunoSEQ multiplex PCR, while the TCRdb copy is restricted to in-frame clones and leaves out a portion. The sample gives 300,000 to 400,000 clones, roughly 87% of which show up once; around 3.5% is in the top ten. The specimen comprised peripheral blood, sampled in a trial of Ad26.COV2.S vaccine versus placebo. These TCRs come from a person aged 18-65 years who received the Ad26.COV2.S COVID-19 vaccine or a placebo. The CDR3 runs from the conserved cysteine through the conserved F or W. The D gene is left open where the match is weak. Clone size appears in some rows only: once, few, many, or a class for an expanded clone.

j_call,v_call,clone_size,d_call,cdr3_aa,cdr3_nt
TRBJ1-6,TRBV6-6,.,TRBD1,CASSYSRDRGYSPLHF,TGTGCCAGCAGTTACTCTAGGGACAGGGGTTATTCACCCCTCCACTTT
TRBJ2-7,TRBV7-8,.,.,CASSRGYEQYF,TGTGCCAGCAGCCGGGGCTACGAGCAGTACTTC
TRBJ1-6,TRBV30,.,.,CAWTVNSPLHF,TGTGCCTGGACTGTTAATTCACCCCTCCACTTT
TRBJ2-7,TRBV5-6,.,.,CASSLSSEQYF,TGTGCCAGCAGCTTATCAAGCGAGCAGTACTTC
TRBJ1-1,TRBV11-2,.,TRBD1,CASSLDRGGGAFF,TGTGCCAGCAGCCTTGACAGGGGGGGAGGGGCTTTCTTT
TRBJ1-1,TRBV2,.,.,CASSDFVKVRKTEAFF,TGTGCCAGCAGTGACTTTGTTAAGGTGCGGAAGACTGAAGCTTTCTTT
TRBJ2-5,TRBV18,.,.,CASSPPVIEETQYF,TGTGCCAGCTCACCACCGGTGATTGAGGAGACCCAGTACTTC
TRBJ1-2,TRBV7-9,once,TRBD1,CASSTRAGGVGYGYTF,TGTGCCAGCAGTACTCGTGCAGGGGGCGTTGGCTATGGCTACACCTTC
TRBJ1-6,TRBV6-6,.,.,CASRVAGEGNSPLHF,TGTGCCAGCAGGGTAGCGGGGGAAGGGAATTCACCCCTCCACTTT
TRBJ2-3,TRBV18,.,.,CASSPLRGLYTQYF,TGTGCCAGCTCACCACTCCGGGGGCTATATACGCAGTATTTT
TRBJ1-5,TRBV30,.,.,CAWMPGYNQPQHF,TGTGCCTGGATGCCGGGATACAATCAGCCCCAGCATTTT
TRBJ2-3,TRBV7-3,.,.,CASSSDTLGTQYF,TGTGCCAGCAGCTCCGACACCCTCGGTACGCAGTATTTT
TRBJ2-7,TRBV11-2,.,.,CASSFRYEQYF,TGTGCCAGCAGCTTCCGATACGAGCAGTACTTC
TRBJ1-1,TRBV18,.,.,CASSPPTGTLLMNTEAFF,TGTGCCAGCTCACCACCGACAGGAACACTCTTAATGAACACTGAAGCTTTCTTT
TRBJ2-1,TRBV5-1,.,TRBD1,CASTRDREGTFGYNEQFF,TGCGCCAGTACCCGGGACAGGGAAGGAACATTTGGGTACAATGAGCAGTTCTTC
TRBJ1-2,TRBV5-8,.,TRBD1,CASSSTGGWLGYTF,TGTGCCAGCAGCTCGACAGGGGGCTGGCTTGGCTACACCTTC
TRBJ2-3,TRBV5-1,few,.,CASSLTDTQYF,TGCGCCAGCAGCTTGACAGATACGCAGTATTTT
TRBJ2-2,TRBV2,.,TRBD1,CASSEARDRPNTGELFF,TGTGCCAGCAGTGAAGCCCGGGACAGGCCGAACACCGGGGAGCTGTTTTTT
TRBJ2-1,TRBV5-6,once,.,CASSIRLLEQFF,TGTGCCAGCAGCATTAGGCTCCTTGAGCAGTTCTTC
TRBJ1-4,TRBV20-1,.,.,CSAMTNEKLFF,TGCAGTGCTATGACTAATGAAAAACTGTTTTTT
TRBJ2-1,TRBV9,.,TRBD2,CASSIGLADNEQFF,TGTGCCAGCAGCATCGGACTAGCGGACAATGAGCAGTTCTTC
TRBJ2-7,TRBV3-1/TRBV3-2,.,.,CASSQDPFGRPSYEQYF,TGTGCCAGCAGCCAAGATCCCTTCGGACGGCCGTCCTACGAGCAGTACTTC
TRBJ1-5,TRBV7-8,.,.,CASSLVPAGQPQHF,TGTGCCAGCAGCTTAGTCCCGGCAGGGCAGCCCCAGCATTTT
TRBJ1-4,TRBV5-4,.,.,CASRRENEKLFF,TGTGCCAGCAGGAGAGAAAATGAAAAACTGTTTTTT